The clone carrying this TCR delta chain was seen a few times. A read error is likely here: a far larger clone is one base away. The same CDR3 also results from other DNA sequences found in this sample. TCRdb re-called clones from the multiplex PCR reads using CATT. The profile covers over 90,000 delta-chain clones, with roughly 0.98% appearing a single time and approximately 9.6% taken by the ten largest. These data are taken from a study of γδ T cells in repeated Plasmodium falciparum infection. About the study: Donors were malaria-exposed Malian children or age- and gender-matched Australian children.

Vgamma9/Vdelta2+ and Vdelta2-negative gammadelta T cells were flow-sorted from PBMC for bulk sequencing. CDR1 is GEAIGNYY and CDR2 is EKD in the germline V gene. There are 15 residues in the CDR3. This chain uses TRDV2 with TRDJ1, with 10 bases that match TRDD3. This sequence was found in a pool of human donors (malaria-infected and uninfected, not separated). The sequenced sample consisted of gamma-delta T cells from blood. The CDR3 region is CACDLGDTFTDKLIF. DNA of the CDR3: TGTGCCTGTGACTTGGGGGATACCTTCACCGACAAACTCATCTTT.